This TCR beta chain originates from a study of blood T cell repertoires in COVID-19. For the study at large: The cDNA or gDNA used as material had been derived from T cells, B-cell-depleted T cells, or PBMCs.

Method: immunoSEQ multiplex PCR; TCRdb's copy keeps in-frame clones and lacks some. The repertoire holds nearly 55,000 clones, with 78% as singletons. V shed 6 bases and J shed 6 bases, with 11 bases lying between them. The CDR3 has 12 amino acids. Germline CDR1 and CDR2: MDHEN and SYDVKM. This chain uses TRBV28 with TRBJ1-1; no firm D call. This sequence was found in a human donor with active or convalescent COVID-19. The donor label of this sample is uncertain. The specimen was peripheral blood. The CDR3 is CASSLRVSEAFF. The CDR3 DNA reads TGTGCCAGCAGCTTACGGGTCTCTGAAGCTTTCTTT.